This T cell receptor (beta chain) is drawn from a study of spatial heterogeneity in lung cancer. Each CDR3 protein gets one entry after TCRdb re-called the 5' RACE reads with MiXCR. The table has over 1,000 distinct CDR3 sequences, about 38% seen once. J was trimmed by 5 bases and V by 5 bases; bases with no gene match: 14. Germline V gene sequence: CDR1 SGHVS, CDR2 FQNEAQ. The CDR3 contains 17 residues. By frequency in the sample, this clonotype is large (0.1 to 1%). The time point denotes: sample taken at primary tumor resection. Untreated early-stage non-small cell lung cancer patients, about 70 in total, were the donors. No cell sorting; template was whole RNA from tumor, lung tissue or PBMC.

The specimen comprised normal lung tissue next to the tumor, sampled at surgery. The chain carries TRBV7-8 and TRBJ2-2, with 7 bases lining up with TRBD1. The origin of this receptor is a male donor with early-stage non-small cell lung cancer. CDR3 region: CASSRRITGARTGELFF. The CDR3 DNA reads TGTGCCAGCAGCCGACGGATAACAGGGGCGCGGACCGGGGAGCTGTTTTTT. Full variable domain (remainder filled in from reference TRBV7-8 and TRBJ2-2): GAGVSQSPRYKVAKRGQDVALRCDPISGHVSLFWYQQALGQGPEFLTYFQNEAQLDKSGLPSDRFFAERPEGSVSTLKIQRTQQEDSAVYLCASSRRITGARTGELFFGEGSRLTVL.